This record covers a single TCR beta chain. This specimen belongs to a study of blood T cell repertoires in COVID-19. Study in general: The cDNA or gDNA used as material had been derived from T cells, B-cell-depleted T cells, or PBMCs.

The table came from immunoSEQ multiplex PCR; TCRdb's copy has only in-frame clones and leaves some out. This sample has 150,000 to 200,000 clones, with approximately 80% found just once. CDR1 SQVTM and CDR2 ANQGSEA come from the germline V gene. The CDR3 is 14 residues long. Trimming took off 4 bases at V and 4 bases at J, with 16 bases between the two ends. The rearrangement uses TRBV29-1 and TRBJ1-2; D gene unclear. Input material: PBMCs or T cells enriched from blood (not recorded which). The sequence was obtained from a man in his fifties or sixties who had recovered from COVID-19. The CDR3 protein is CSVGNRGFGYGYTF. DNA of the CDR3: TGCAGCGTTGGAAATAGAGGGTTCGGCTATGGCTACACCTTC.